This T cell receptor beta chain was sequenced in a study of T-cell memory formation after mild COVID-19. The ends were cut back, 3 bases at V and 0 bases at J, with 6 bases in the middle. Germline CDR1 is SNHLY and CDR2 is FYNNEI. CDR3 length equals 15 residues. TCRdb itself ran the 5' RACE reads through MiXCR, one entry per CDR3 protein. The table has some 300,000 distinct CDR3 sequences, roughly 19% seen once. The TCR originated in a man aged 18 to 29 who had mild COVID-19 (a few samples of this study predate the infection). Cell type and time point are not known. This chain joins TRBV2 and TRBJ2-6; D call uncertain. What was sequenced was PBMCs or a T cell subset sorted from them (not recorded which). The DNA for the CDR3 is TGTGCCAGCAGTGACGGAACCTCTGGGGCCAACGTCCTGACTTTC. Protein product: CASSDGTSGANVLTF.